This T cell receptor (beta chain) was sequenced in a study of cytomegalovirus exposure and HLA in healthy donors. General study points: For cytomegalovirus status, the classifier reportedly gave diagnoses with high specificity and sensitivity.

For this clone: Its antigen is still unknown.

The PCR contained 60 Vbeta and 13 Jbeta primers. Sequencing was performed with immunoSEQ multiplex PCR; in TCRdb, only in-frame clones are kept and a portion is missing. The sample lists about 150,000 clones, over 75% occurring once. V gave up 1 base and J gave up 4 bases, with 19 bases separating them. Germline-derived CDR1 and CDR2 are SGHNT and YENEEA. This CDR3 contains 17 residues. V is TRBV11-3 and J is TRBJ1-1; maybe TRBD1 (6 bases). The receptor's source is a woman aged 40-49 years in good health and CMV-seronegative. The sequenced sample was PBMCs. In DNA, the CDR3 is TGTGCCAGCAGCTTAGGGGGGCGGGGGGCTTTCGGCACTGAAGCTTTCTTT. It is translated as CASSLGGRGAFGTEAFF.